The source of this TCR beta chain is a study of shared clonotypes between healthy human individuals. As regards this clone: At the DNA level, this CDR3 is encoded by other sequences in the same sample as well.

Genomic DNA of every subset was divided equally among multiple immunoSEQ plates. This table comes from immunoSEQ multiplex PCR, and its TCRdb copy is limited to in-frame clones, with some not included. The sample includes around 2.5 million clones, 80% to 95% of them seen just once. This CDR3 region has 13 residues. CDR1 and CDR2 from the germline V gene are SQVTM and ANQGSEA. V gave up 3 bases and J gave up 4 bases, with 12 bases separating them. The chain recombines TRBV29-1 with TRBJ1-1; no clear D. The sequencing sample was made of naive CD4+ T cells from PBMCs. Documented subset: CD45RA+ positively selected. The TCR comes from a man aged 18 to 29 in good health. Some clones in this sample may be carry-over from other donors' samples. The DNA of the CDR3 is TGCAGCGTTGACTGGGGAAGAGGCACTGAAGCTTTCTTT. Residues: CSVDWGRGTEAFF.